A single sample is the source of the 5 T cell receptor beta chains below, sequenced in a study of cytomegalovirus exposure and HLA in healthy donors. 60 Vbeta and 13 Jbeta primers were used in PCR. The data were produced by immunoSEQ multiplex PCR, yet TCRdb's version contains in-frame clones alone and is incomplete. The sample holds some 140,000 clones, around 80% seen once. Sequencing input: PBMCs. Source of these receptors: a woman aged 50 to 60 in good health and CMV-seropositive.

CDR3 DNA: TGTGCCAGCAGTGCCCGACTAGGAGATTACAATGAGCAGTTCTTC. As protein: CASSARLGDYNEQFF. The chain carries TRBV6-6 and TRBJ2-1; a weak D match, TRBD2 (6 bases). The germline gives CDR1 MNHNY, CDR2 SVGAGI (reference sequence). Trimming left V 5 bases short and J 4 bases short, with 15 bases between. This CDR3 is 15 amino acids long.

This clone was detected a few times. The J gene is TRBJ2-7, the V gene TRBV6-5; 10 bases align to TRBD2. Germline CDR1 MNHEY, CDR2 SVGAGI. J gave up 2 bases and V 4 bases, and 5 bases lay outside the gene matches. This CDR3 has 15 amino acids. The DNA for the CDR3 is TGTGCCAGCAGTTCCTCTAGCGGGGGCCCCTACGAGCAGTACTTC. This encodes CASSSSSGGPYEQYF.

The rearrangement links TRBV2 to TRBJ2-5; 7 bases fit TRBD1. Per the germline V gene, CDR1 is SNHLY and CDR2 is FYNNEI. The length of the CDR3 is 14 residues. The V segment lost 6 bases and the J segment 3 bases; nucleotides outside the gene matches: 7. The CDR3 reads CASRNADREETQYF. In DNA form, the CDR3 reads TGTGCCAGCAGAAACGCTGACAGGGAAGAGACCCAGTACTTC.

Note on this clone: One end of the junction fails to match germline, which may point to a read error. The sample contains more than one DNA sequence encoding this CDR3. CDR3 loop: CASTLGQGAKQYF. The CDR3 region has the DNA TGCGCCAGCACCCTGGGACAGGGGGCAAAGCAGTACTTC. The rearrangement links TRBV6-5 to TRBJ2-7, with 12 bases that match TRBD1. The CDR3 extends over 13 amino acids. Per the germline V gene, CDR1 is MNHEY and CDR2 is SVGAGI.

The V gene is TRBV5-1, the J gene TRBJ2-5; 7 nucleotides agree with TRBD2. V dropped 5 bases and J dropped 1; count of bases not matched to a gene: 5. Germline V lookup: CDR1 SGHRS, CDR2 YFSETQ. CDR3 length equals 14 residues. CDR3 coding DNA: TGCGCCAGCAGGAGGGAGGGGTCCCAAGAGACCCAGTACTTC. Translation gives CASRREGSQETQYF.